Listed below are T cell receptor beta chains from one sample, sequenced in a study of circulating CD8 cells and anti-PD-1 response in melanoma. TCRdb processed the reads anew with MiXCR; each CDR3 protein has one entry. Of 600 to 750 distinct CDR3 sequences listed, about 7.7% were seen once; the top ten hold roughly 38%. The source material was CD8+ T cells from PBMCs, sampled at baseline or after one month of anti-PD-1 therapy (not recorded which). These receptors were obtained from a human donor with melanoma. CDR3s include the opening cysteine and the closing phenylalanine or tryptophan. D genes are given only for firm matches. The size of a clone is reported for some rows only, either as once, few or many, or as a class for expanded clones.

>TRBJ2-5|TRBV27|large|TRBD2
CASGRGWETQYF
TGTGCCAGCGGGAGGGGATGGGAGACCCAGTACTTC
>TRBJ1-1|TRBV7-9|large|NA
CASSFGLTNTEAFF
TGTGCCAGCAGCTTTGGACTGACGAACACTGAAGCTTTCTTT
>TRBJ1-4|TRBV18|medium-sized|NA
CASSGRATNEKLFF
TGTGCCAGCTCAGGGCGTGCAACTAATGAAAAACTGTTTTTT
>TRBJ1-1|TRBV19|medium-sized|NA
CASSIDLSTEAFF
TGTGCCAGTAGTATAGATCTAAGCACTGAAGCTTTCTTT
>TRBJ2-1|TRBV4-2|medium-sized|TRBD2
CASSSPGTSGTHEQFF
TGTGCCAGCAGCTCGCCCGGGACTAGCGGGACCCATGAGCAGTTCTTC
>TRBJ2-7|TRBV9|few|NA
CASSVGGLFLSEQYF
TGTGCCAGCAGCGTAGGGGGACTTTTTTTAAGCGAGCAGTACTTC
>TRBJ1-4|TRBV18|medium-sized|NA
CASSPLGLEDEKLFF
TGTGCCAGCTCACCATTGGGGTTAGAAGATGAAAAACTGTTTTTT
>TRBJ2-7|TRBV6-2/TRBV6-3|medium-sized|TRBD1
CASRDRTGDYEQYF
TGTGCCAGCAGGGACCGGACAGGGGACTACGAGCAGTACTTC
>TRBJ2-7|TRBV23-1|large|NA
CASSPQREDYEQYF
TGCGCCAGCAGTCCTCAACGGGAAGACTACGAGCAGTACTTC
>TRBJ2-3|TRBV24-1|medium-sized|NA
CATSDPQGDFSTDTQYF
TGTGCCACCAGTGATCCCCAGGGCGATTTTAGCACAGATACGCAGTATTTT
>TRBJ1-2|TRBV7-2|medium-sized|NA
CASSISGTNYGYTF
TGTGCCAGCAGCATATCCGGGACTAACTATGGCTACACCTTC
>TRBJ1-2|TRBV28|medium-sized|NA
CASSFDGTYGYTF
TGTGCCAGCAGTTTCGACGGGACTTATGGCTACACCTTC
>TRBJ2-5|TRBV18|medium-sized|NA
CASSPGERYQETQYF
TGTGCCAGCTCACCCGGGGAACGGTACCAAGAGACCCAGTACTTC
>TRBJ2-5|TRBV9|medium-sized|TRBD2
CASSAQPRGGETQYF
TGTGCCAGCAGCGCCCAGCCGCGGGGGGGAGAGACCCAGTACTTC
>TRBJ1-1|TRBV9|large|NA
CASSERGNRNTEAFF
TGTGCCAGCAGCGAGAGGGGGAACAGAAACACTGAAGCTTTCTTT
>TRBJ2-1|TRBV11-2|large|NA
CASSSLQVSPALYNEQFF
TGTGCCAGCAGCTCTCTTCAGGTTTCTCCGGCCCTATACAATGAGCAGTTCTTC
>TRBJ2-2|TRBV27|large|NA
CASSLANTGELFF
TGTGCCAGCAGTTTAGCGAACACCGGGGAGCTGTTTTTT
>TRBJ2-7|TRBV7-3|medium-sized|NA
CASSQGGDGYEQYF
TGTGCCAGCAGCCAAGGGGGTGATGGCTACGAGCAGTACTTC
>TRBJ2-2|TRBV19|medium-sized|NA
CASRRTRELFF
TGTGCCAGTAGACGGACGAGGGAGCTGTTTTTT
>TRBJ2-2|TRBV19|NA|TRBD2
CASRTGGTGELFF
TGTGCCAGCAGGACGGGGGGAACGGGGGAGCTGTTTTTT
>TRBJ1-2|TRBV28|medium-sized|NA
CASRPLSEGSGYTF
TGTGCCAGCAGACCTTTGTCAGAAGGGAGTGGCTACACCTTC
>TRBJ2-3|TRBV7-3|medium-sized|NA
CASSGTEGTDTQYF
TGTGCCAGCAGCGGGACGGAAGGCACAGATACGCAGTATTTT
>TRBJ1-3|TRBV4-3|medium-sized|NA
CASSQGRDRASGNTIYF
TGCGCCAGCAGCCAAGGACGCGACAGAGCCTCTGGAAACACCATATATTTT
>TRBJ2-3|TRBV28|large|NA
CASSHRLGADTQYF
TGTGCCAGCAGTCACCGCCTGGGCGCAGATACGCAGTATTTT
>TRBJ2-3|TRBV2|large|NA
CAIEIDRESTDTQYF
TGTGCCATTGAAATTGACCGAGAGAGCACAGATACGCAGTATTTT
>TRBJ2-7|TRBV7-2|large|NA
CASSLGVSLYEQYF
TGTGCCAGCAGCTTAGGGGTTTCCCTTTACGAGCAGTACTTC
>TRBJ2-7|TRBV7-2|medium-sized|NA
CASSDYYEQYF
TGTGCCAGCAGCGACTACTACGAGCAGTACTTC
>TRBJ2-7|TRBV27|once|TRBD1
CASSPDRAREQYF
TGTGCCAGCAGCCCCGACAGGGCCCGCGAGCAGTACTTC
>TRBJ2-3|TRBV4-2|medium-sized|NA
CASSQGVLTDTQYF
TGTGCCAGCAGCCAAGGGGTTCTGACAGATACGCAGTATTTT
>TRBJ2-5|TRBV29-1|medium-sized|TRBD2
CSVEFPSGGLRTQYF
TGCAGCGTTGAATTCCCTAGCGGGGGCCTCCGGACCCAGTACTTC
>TRBJ2-5|TRBV27|NA|NA
CASSLGVLQETQYF
TGTGCCAGCAGTTTGGGTGTACTCCAAGAGACCCAGTACTTC
>TRBJ2-7|TRBV28|large|NA
CASSLGYEQYF
TGTGCCAGCAGTTTAGGCTACGAGCAGTACTTC
>TRBJ2-1|TRBV19|large|TRBD2
CASSVAGGPDNEQFF
TGTGCCAGTAGTGTAGCGGGAGGGCCAGACAATGAGCAGTTCTTC
>TRBJ2-1|TRBV27|medium-sized|TRBD2
CASSLTSGGNYNEQFF
TGTGCCAGCAGTTTAACAAGCGGGGGGAACTACAATGAGCAGTTCTTC
>TRBJ2-7|TRBV20-1|medium-sized|NA
CSATDYYEQYF
TGCAGTGCCACAGACTACTACGAGCAGTACTTC
>TRBJ2-3|TRBV2|large|NA
CASSPGGDTDAQYF
TGTGCCAGCAGCCCCGGAGGGGACACAGATGCGCAGTATTTT
>TRBJ2-2|TRBV12-3/TRBV12-4|medium-sized|TRBD1
CASTQGVFGELFF
TGTGCCAGTACACAGGGGGTATTCGGGGAGCTGTTTTTT
>TRBJ2-1|TRBV10-2|NA|NA
CASSESGSSYNEQFF
TGCGCCAGCAGTGAGTCGGGGAGCTCCTACAATGAGCAGTTCTTC
>TRBJ2-5|TRBV5-4|medium-sized|TRBD2
CASSLDTSGGETQYF
TGTGCCAGCAGCTTGGATACTAGCGGGGGGGAGACCCAGTACTTC
>TRBJ2-1|TRBV27|medium-sized|TRBD1
CASSLIGQGFDEQFF
TGTGCCAGCTCCTTGATCGGACAGGGTTTCGATGAGCAGTTCTTC
>TRBJ2-7|TRBV28|NA|NA
CASSPRLVQNLGKYF
TGTGCCAGCAGTCCCCGGCTTGTACAGAACCTTGGGAAGTACTTC
>TRBJ2-1|TRBV27|medium-sized|NA
CATRSYNEQFF
TGTGCCACCAGGTCCTACAATGAGCAGTTCTTC
>TRBJ2-1|TRBV2|NA|NA
CASREAGGSYEQFF
TGTGCCAGCAGAGAGGCCGGGGGTTCCTATGAGCAGTTCTTC
>TRBJ2-7|TRBV27|medium-sized|TRBD2
CASGAGALSYEQYF
TGTGCCAGCGGGGCGGGAGCCCTCTCCTACGAGCAGTACTTC
>TRBJ2-7|TRBV5-6|once|NA
CASSRREQYF
TGTGCCAGCAGCCGACGCGAGCAGTACTTC
>TRBJ1-5|TRBV27|medium-sized|TRBD1
CASSLLGQGQPQHF
TGTGCCAGCAGTTTGTTGGGACAGGGTCAGCCCCAGCATTTT
>TRBJ2-2|TRBV19|medium-sized|NA
CASSIDRGTGELFF
TGTGCCAGTAGTATAGACCGGGGCACCGGGGAGCTGTTTTTT
>TRBJ2-7|TRBV11-2|few|NA
CASSSPDGVSSYEQYF
TGTGCCAGCAGCTCGCCGGATGGGGTAAGCTCCTACGAGCAGTACTTC
>TRBJ2-2|TRBV14|medium-sized|NA
CASSQDRAGINTGELFF
TGTGCCAGCAGCCAAGATAGGGCGGGGATCAACACCGGGGAGCTGTTTTTT
>TRBJ1-5|TRBV19|large|TRBD1
CASSSTGASNQPQHF
TGTGCCAGTAGTTCGACAGGGGCTAGCAATCAGCCCCAGCATTTT
>TRBJ2-7|TRBV27|large|TRBD2
CASSLGTSYEQYF
TGTGCCAGCAGCCTCGGGACTAGCTACGAGCAGTACTTC
>TRBJ2-1|TRBV11-2|large|TRBD1
CASSLGDSDYNEQFF
TGTGCCAGCAGCTTAGGGGACAGCGATTACAATGAGCAGTTCTTC